Only a few counts were recorded for the clone carrying this T cell receptor beta chain. Antigen unknown. This CDR3 is 16 amino acids long. Germline V lookup: CDR1 MNHEY, CDR2 SVGEGT. Deletions cut 3 bases from V and 5 bases from J, with 19 bases between. The data stem from a study of T cell responses to AZD1222 COVID-19 vaccine. Study-wide points: Baseline serology detected seropositivity in only six AZD1222 recipients. The breadth and depth of Spike-specific TCRs increased once two AZD1222 doses had been given. Unmutated variant regions are reportedly targeted by nearly half of spike-specific TCRs.

Generated by immunoSEQ multiplex PCR, the TCRdb table keeps only in-frame clones and is missing some. The sample consists of roughly 150,000 clones, around 90% of them appearing once. The sequencing here drew on peripheral blood, taken 28 days after the second AZD1222 dose. The source is an adult who received the AZD1222 COVID-19 vaccine. V usage is TRBV6-2 or TRBV6-3 and J usage is TRBJ1-2; tentatively, D is TRBD1 (5 bases). CDR3 protein: CASSYSDSLNLYGYTF. CDR3 DNA sequence: TGTGCCAGCAGTTATTCCGACAGCCTCAACTTATATGGCTACACCTTC.